The clone carrying this T cell receptor beta chain occurred once. Its antigen remains unidentified. Repertoires were generated with immunoSEQ multiplex PCR, while TCRdb's copy carries only in-frame clones and drops some. Among about a million clones listed, approximately 80% were seen once. This sample stems from a study of shared clonotypes between healthy human individuals. Study outcomes and limitations: In this cohort, only blood was sampled, and tissue repertoires likely differ. Around 5% of naive CD4 clonotypes were common to several donors. Represented genetic and exposure-history diversity was restricted by having few donors.

Adult donors, all healthy and HIV-negative, had no recent acute infections or vaccinations. The clonotype originates from a man younger than 35 in good health. Some clones in this sample may be carry-over from other donors' samples. The sample consisted of memory CD4+ T cells from PBMCs. Subset described: CD45RA-negative fraction.

The CDR3 DNA sequence: TGTGCCTGGGGACAGGGAGGAGTGGGCTACACCTTC. Translated, it gives CAWGQGGVGYTF. V gene TRBV30 combines with J gene TRBJ1-2, with TRBD1 matching 8 bases. This CDR3 is built from 12 residues. V was pared by 5 bases and J by 8 bases, with 7 bases of the junction left unmatched. Per germline, CDR1 GTSNPN and CDR2 SVGIG (reference sequence). The full variable domain, with the rest looked up from reference TRBV30 and TRBJ1-2, is SQTIHQWPATLVQPVGSPLSLECTVEGTSNPNLYWYRQAAGRGLQLLFYSVGIGQISSEVPQNLSASRPQDRQFILSSKKLLLSDSGFYLCAWGQGGVGYTFGSGTRLTVV.